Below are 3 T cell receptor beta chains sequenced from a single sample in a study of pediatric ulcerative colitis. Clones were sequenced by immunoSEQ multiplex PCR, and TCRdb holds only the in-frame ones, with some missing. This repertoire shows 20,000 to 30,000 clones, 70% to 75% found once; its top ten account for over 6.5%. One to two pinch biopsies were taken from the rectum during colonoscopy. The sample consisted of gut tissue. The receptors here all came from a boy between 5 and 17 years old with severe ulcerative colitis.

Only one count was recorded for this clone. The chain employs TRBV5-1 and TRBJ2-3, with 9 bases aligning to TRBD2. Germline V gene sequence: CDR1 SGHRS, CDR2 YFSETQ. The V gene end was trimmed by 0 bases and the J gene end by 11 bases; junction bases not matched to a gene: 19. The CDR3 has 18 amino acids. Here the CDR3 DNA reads TGCGCCAGCAGCTTGGAGTTAGCGGGAGCGTCCCAGGAAATAGGGCAGTATTTT. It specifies CASSLELAGASQEIGQYF.

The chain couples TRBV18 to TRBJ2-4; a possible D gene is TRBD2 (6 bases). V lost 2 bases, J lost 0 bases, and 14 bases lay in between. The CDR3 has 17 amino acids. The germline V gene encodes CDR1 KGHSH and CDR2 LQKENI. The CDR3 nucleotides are TGTGCCAGCTCACCATTGATGCGGGAACTAGCCAAAAACATTCAGTACTTC. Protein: CASSPLMRELAKNIQYF.

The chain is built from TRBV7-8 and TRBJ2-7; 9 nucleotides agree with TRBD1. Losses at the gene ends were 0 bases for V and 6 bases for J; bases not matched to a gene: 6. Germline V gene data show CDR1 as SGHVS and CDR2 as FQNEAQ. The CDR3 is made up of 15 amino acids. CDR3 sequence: CASSLAPGQGGEQYF. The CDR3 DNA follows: TGTGCCAGCAGCTTAGCTCCGGGACAGGGTGGCGAGCAGTACTTC.